This T cell receptor (beta chain) was found in a study of blood T cell repertoires in COVID-19. Data came from immunoSEQ multiplex PCR; TCRdb stores just in-frame clones and leaves some out. Found here are around 160,000 clones, 80% to 90% of them singletons; the top ten hold roughly 8.2%. The CDR3 length is 13 residues. Germline CDR1 is GTSNPN and CDR2 is SVGIG (reference sequence). Trimming removed 1 base at V and 10 bases at J, with 14 bases between. The sequencing input was peripheral blood. This sequence was found in a man aged 60 to 69 with acute or convalescent COVID-19. The V gene is TRBV30, the J gene TRBJ2-1; the D gene is possibly TRBD2 (5 bases). The chain's CDR3 is CAWSGMEAGEQFF. The CDR3, as DNA: TGTGCCTGGAGTGGGATGGAGGCCGGCGAGCAGTTCTTC.